This T cell receptor beta chain was recovered during a study of blood T cell repertoires in COVID-19. At the level of the study: The study drew acute and convalescent COVID-19 samples from the United States, Italy and Spain.

This clone was found once. Germline V lookup: CDR1 KGHSH, CDR2 LQKENI. With 0 bases removed from V and 3 bases from J, the gap between germline ends came to 8 bases. CDR3 length: 14 amino acids. Method: immunoSEQ multiplex PCR; TCRdb's copy keeps in-frame clones and lacks some. The data contain some 400,000 clones, approximately 89% of them singletons. Patients at the Seattle site were enrolled during active infection and followed longitudinally. This rearrangement joins TRBV18 to TRBJ1-2, with a weak D call TRBD1 (5 bases). Sequenced: peripheral blood. This receptor was obtained from an older woman with COVID-19, enrolled during active disease. CDR3 nucleotide sequence: TGTGCCAGCTCACCACCGGGCAGGGACTATGGCTACACCTTC. It translates to CASSPPGRDYGYTF.